Below, 3 T cell receptor beta chains from the same sample are listed, as sequenced in a study of CD8 T cells in Susac syndrome. RNA totalling about 0.5 to 1 ug underwent reverse transcription with random hexamers. TCRdb re-called the immunoSEQ multiplex PCR reads through MiXCR, storing one row per CDR3 protein. The table shows approximately 160,000 distinct CDR3 sequences, with 92% occurring only once. The specimen sequenced was CD4+ T cells from PBMCs. The receptors were sampled from a human donor in good health.

The rearrangement joins TRBV6-2 or TRBV6-3 to TRBJ2-2; the D gene could be TRBD1 or TRBD2 (5 bases each). V was clipped by 6 bases and J by 6 bases, with 14 bases between them. Germline V gives CDR1 MNHEY, CDR2 SVGEGT. CDR3 size: 14 residues. The CDR3, as DNA: TGTGCCAGCAGAGGGACCCCCGGCGCCGGGGAGCTGTTTTTT. Protein product: CASRGTPGAGELFF.

V gene TRBV20-1 combines with J gene TRBJ2-7; possible D gene TRBD2, 6 bases. V lost 3 bases and J 3 bases, leaving 15 bases between the germline ends. The CDR3 is 14 residues long. Germline V gene sequence: CDR1 DFQATT, CDR2 SNEGSKA (reference sequence). CDR3 coding DNA: TGCAGTGCTAGTCCACTCCGGGAGAACTACGAGCAGTACTTC. It codes for CSASPLRENYEQYF.

This clonotype was seen once. The chain has TRBV7-2 and TRBJ1-6, with D uncertain. V was trimmed by 1 base and J by 8 bases, leaving 0 bases between them. Germline V gene data show CDR1 as SGHTA and CDR2 as FQGNSA. This CDR3 region has 11 residues. CDR3 residues: CASSLDSPLHF. The CDR3 region has the DNA TGTGCCAGCAGCTTAGATTCACCCCTCCACTTT.